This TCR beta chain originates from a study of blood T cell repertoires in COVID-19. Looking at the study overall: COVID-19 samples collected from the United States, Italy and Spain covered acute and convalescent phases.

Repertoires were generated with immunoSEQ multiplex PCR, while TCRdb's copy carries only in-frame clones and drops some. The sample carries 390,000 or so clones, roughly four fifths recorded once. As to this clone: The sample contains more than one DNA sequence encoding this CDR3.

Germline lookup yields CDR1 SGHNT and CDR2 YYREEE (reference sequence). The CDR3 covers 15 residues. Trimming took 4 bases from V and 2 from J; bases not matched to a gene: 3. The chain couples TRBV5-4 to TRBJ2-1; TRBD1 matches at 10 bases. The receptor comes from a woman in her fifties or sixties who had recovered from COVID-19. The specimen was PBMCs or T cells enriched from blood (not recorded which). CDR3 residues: CASSLDRGPYNEQFF. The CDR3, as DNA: TGTGCCAGCAGCCTAGACAGGGGGCCCTACAATGAGCAGTTCTTC.